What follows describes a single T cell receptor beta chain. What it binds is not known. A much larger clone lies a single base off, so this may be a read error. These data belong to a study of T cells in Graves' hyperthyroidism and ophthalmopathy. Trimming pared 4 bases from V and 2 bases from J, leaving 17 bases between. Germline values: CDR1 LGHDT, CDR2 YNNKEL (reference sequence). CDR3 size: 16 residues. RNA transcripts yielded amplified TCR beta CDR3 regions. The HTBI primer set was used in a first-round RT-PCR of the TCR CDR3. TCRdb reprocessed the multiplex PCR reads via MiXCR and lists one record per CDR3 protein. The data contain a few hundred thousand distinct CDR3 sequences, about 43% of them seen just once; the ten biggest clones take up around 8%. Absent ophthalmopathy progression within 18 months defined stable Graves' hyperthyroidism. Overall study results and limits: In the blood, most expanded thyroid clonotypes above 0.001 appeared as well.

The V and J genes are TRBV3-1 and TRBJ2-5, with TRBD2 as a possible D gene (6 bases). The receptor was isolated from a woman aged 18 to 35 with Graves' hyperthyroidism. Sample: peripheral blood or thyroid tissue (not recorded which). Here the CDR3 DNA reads TGTGCCAGCAGCCGCCGTGGAGCGGGCCATCAAGAGACCCAGTACTTC. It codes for CASSRRGAGHQETQYF.